Below are 24 T cell receptor beta chains sequenced from a single sample in a study of CD8+ T cells in alopecia areata. Extracted from the samples, RNA was reverse transcribed into cDNA to serve as the sequencing template. The assay was immunoSEQ multiplex PCR, and TCRdb's table has in-frame clones only and misses some. The data hold hundreds of thousands of clones, with around two thirds observed a single time. The sequencing here drew on CD4+ T cells sorted from blood, taken at week 0. All receptors derive from a human donor with alopecia areata.

Comment on this clone: At the DNA level, this CDR3 is encoded by other sequences in the same sample as well. The chain joins TRBV29-1 to TRBJ2-5; 8 positions agree with TRBD1. The CDR3 contains 12 residues. J was trimmed by 2 bases and V by 4 bases; bases with no gene match: 0. From germline, CDR1 is SQVTM and CDR2 ANQGSEA. The CDR3 loop is CSVGTGQETQYF. CDR3 sequence (DNA): TGCAGCGTTGGGACAGGGCAAGAGACCCAGTACTTC.

The chain is built from TRBV25-1 and TRBJ1-2; 7 bases line up with TRBD1. The CDR3 is 11 residues long. V shed 6 bases, J shed 7 bases, and the junction held 2 bases outside the gene matches. Germline CDR1 is MGHDK and CDR2 is SYGVNS. CDR3 amino acids: CASRHRGGYTF. CDR3 nucleotide sequence: TGTGCCAGCAGACACAGGGGTGGCTACACCTTC.

The V call is TRBV5-1, the J call TRBJ2-7; 7 bases are shared with TRBD1. Looked up from germline, CDR1 is SGHRS and CDR2 is YFSETQ. V lost 0 bases and J lost 6; bases outside the gene matches: 6. The CDR3 loop spans 14 amino acids. The CDR3 nucleotides are TGCGCCAGCAGCTTGGACAGGGGAACGGGCGAGCAGTACTTC. Amino acids: CASSLDRGTGEQYF. Full variable domain (remainder filled in from reference TRBV5-1 and TRBJ2-7): KAGVTQTPRYLIKTRGQQVTLSCSPISGHRSVSWYQQTPGQGLQFLFEYFSETQRNKGNFPGRFSGRQFSNSRSEMNVSTLELGDSALYLCASSLDRGTGEQYFGPGTRLTVT.

The V gene is TRBV7-3, the J gene TRBJ2-5, with a tentative D call TRBD2 (6 bases). Germline V CDR1 and CDR2: SGHTA, FQGTGA. V shed 4 bases and J shed 5 bases, with 14 bases lying between them. This CDR3 contains 14 residues. CDR3 sequence (DNA): TGTGCCAGCAGCTCTAACAAGGGAGGCGAGACCCAGTACTTC. Translated, it gives CASSSNKGGETQYF.

The rearrangement links TRBV6-1 to TRBJ2-5; 9 bases match TRBD2. J was trimmed by 2 bases and V by 6 bases; bases with no gene match: 7. Looked up from germline, CDR1 is MNHNS and CDR2 is SASEGT. This CDR3 region has 15 residues. Here the CDR3 reads CASSRATSGQETQYF. CDR3 DNA sequence: TGTGCCAGCAGCAGAGCGACTAGCGGACAAGAGACCCAGTACTTC.

Concerning this clone itself: This same CDR3 is encoded by further DNA sequences in the sample. V usage is TRBV30 and J usage is TRBJ2-1; D possibly uses TRBD1 or TRBD2 (5 bases each). Trimming removed 2 bases at V and 0 bases at J, with 11 bases between. Germline CDR1 is GTSNPN and CDR2 is SVGIG (reference sequence). The CDR3 covers 15 residues. The CDR3 loop reads CAWSLGVSSYNEQFF. CDR3 coding DNA: TGTGCCTGGAGTCTGGGGGTTAGCTCCTACAATGAGCAGTTCTTC.

CDR3 nucleotide sequence: TGCAGCGTCGTGCAAAGCCCTGGGGGCGAGACCCAGTACTTC. It encodes CSVVQSPGGETQYF. The rearrangement links TRBV29-1 to TRBJ2-5, with D possibly being TRBD1 (6 bases). From germline, CDR1 is SQVTM and CDR2 ANQGSEA. The CDR3 runs to 14 residues. V lost 6 bases, J lost 5 bases, and 19 bases lay in between.

This clone was seen once. This chain links TRBV5-4 with TRBJ2-3; maybe TRBD2 (5 bases). V was shortened by 5 bases and J by 0 bases, with 10 bases between the two germline ends. Germline V gene lookup returns CDR1 SGHNT and CDR2 YYREEE (reference sequence). This CDR3 has 14 amino acids. The CDR3 DNA follows: TGTGCCAGCAGACCGAGCGGCAGCACAGATACGCAGTATTTT. Translation gives CASRPSGSTDTQYF.

The V gene is TRBV29-1, the J gene TRBJ2-7; 7 bases map to TRBD1. V shed 5 bases and J 4 bases; nucleotides not matched to a gene: 8. The CDR3 totals 13 residues. The germline V gene encodes CDR1 SQVTM and CDR2 ANQGSEA. CDR3 loop: CSVRQGPEYEQYF. DNA for the CDR3: TGCAGCGTTAGACAGGGCCCCGAATACGAGCAGTACTTC.

The chain is built from TRBV30 and TRBJ1-2; tentative D call: TRBD1 (6 bases). The V end lost 4 bases, the J end lost 7 bases, and 28 bases lay between the germline ends. The CDR3 has 17 amino acids. Germline CDR1 and CDR2: GTSNPN and SVGIG (reference sequence). The CDR3: CAWKDRRSGKVFGGYTF. Written as DNA, the CDR3 is TGTGCCTGGAAAGACAGGAGGTCAGGGAAAGTATTCGGTGGCTACACCTTC. The variable domain in full, with the rest retrieved from reference TRBV30 and TRBJ1-2, is SQTIHQWPATLVQPVGSPLSLECTVEGTSNPNLYWYRQAAGRGLQLLFYSVGIGQISSEVPQNLSASRPQDRQFILSSKKLLLSDSGFYLCAWKDRRSGKVFGGYTFGSGTRLTVV.

J is TRBJ1-1 and V is TRBV11-2; 7 bases line up with TRBD1. The CDR3 is 15 amino acids. V trimming: 3 bases; J trimming: 0 bases; junction bases outside the gene matches: 4. CDR1 is SGHAT, CDR2 FQNNGV, per germline. Written as DNA, the CDR3 is TGTGCCAGCAGCTTGGCGGGACAGCTGAACACTGAAGCTTTCTTT. Translating it yields CASSLAGQLNTEAFF.

The chain is built from TRBV29-1 and TRBJ2-5; no definite D call. V lost 6 bases and J lost 5, with 13 bases in between. The germline V gene has CDR1 SQVTM and CDR2 ANQGSEA. This CDR3 is 12 amino acids long. The CDR3 here is CSVDGSVETQYF. DNA of the CDR3: TGCAGCGTCGACGGCTCCGTGGAGACCCAGTACTTC.

This chain connects TRBV11-2 to TRBJ2-3, with TRBD2 identical over 10 bases. This CDR3 has 19 amino acids. Per the germline V gene, CDR1 is SGHAT and CDR2 is FQNNGV. V dropped 5 bases and J dropped 1; count of bases not matched to a gene: 15. This chain's CDR3 is CASSRLSGGDLYRTDTQYF. CDR3 DNA sequence: TGTGCCAGCAGCCGCCTGAGCGGGGGGGACCTCTACCGCACAGATACGCAGTATTTT.

To note about this clone: The junction shows a germline mismatch at one end, possibly a read error. The chain is built from TRBV7-7 and TRBJ1-5, with a possible D match to TRBD1 (5 bases). The CDR3 length is 13 residues. Looked up from germline, CDR1 is SSHAT and CDR2 is FNYEAQ (reference sequence). CDR3 residues: CASSLVRGEPQHF. CDR3 sequence (DNA): TGTGCTAGCAGCTTAGTGAGGGGAGAGCCCCAGCATTTT.

The rearrangement links TRBV9 to TRBJ1-5, with D hard to call. The CDR3 consists of 13 residues. From germline, CDR1 is SGDLS and CDR2 YYNGEE. The ends were cut back, 5 bases at V and 0 bases at J, with 6 bases in the middle. The CDR3 reads CASSPYSNQPQHF. CDR3 DNA: TGTGCCAGCAGTCCCTATAGCAATCAGCCCCAGCATTTT. The variable domain in full, with the rest retrieved from reference TRBV9 and TRBJ1-5, is DSGVTQTPKHLITATGQRVTLRCSPRSGDLSVYWYQQSLDQGLQFLIQYYNGEERAKGNILERFSAQQFPDLHSELNLSSLELGDSALYFCASSPYSNQPQHFGDGTRLSIL.

V and J are TRBV29-1 and TRBJ1-2; D is unresolved. This CDR3 region has 12 residues. V was cut by 3 bases and J by 0 bases, with 5 bases left in between. CDR1 and CDR2 (germline): SQVTM, ANQGSEA. CDR3 amino acids: CSVDRPNYGYTF. CDR3 in DNA: TGCAGCGTTGACAGACCTAACTATGGCTACACCTTC.

A few counts support this clone. This chain links TRBV29-1 with TRBJ1-2, with D possibly TRBD1 on 5 matching bases. In germline, CDR1 is SQVTM, CDR2 ANQGSEA. The CDR3 length is 14 residues. V lost 1 base, J lost 7 bases, and 16 bases lay in between. The CDR3 DNA reads as TGCAGCGTTGAAGGAGCGGGGACGAGGGGTGGCTACACCTTC. Its protein is CSVEGAGTRGGYTF. The full variable domain, in which reference TRBV29-1 and TRBJ1-2 provide the parts outside the CDR3, is SAVISQKPSRDICQRGTSLTIQCQVDSQVTMMFWYRQQPGQSLTLIATANQGSEATYESGFVIDKFPISRPNLTFSTLTVSNMSPEDSSIYLCSVEGAGTRGGYTFGSGTRLTVV.

This chain connects TRBV30 to TRBJ2-7; weak D call: TRBD2 (6 bases). The germline V gene encodes CDR1 GTSNPN and CDR2 SVGIG (reference sequence). The CDR3 sequence is 15 residues long. Trimming cost V 2 bases and J 2 bases, with 16 bases left between them. CDR3 DNA: TGTGCCTGGAGTTCGGGACTTTCTGGACCCTACGAGCAGTACTTC. It is translated as CAWSSGLSGPYEQYF.

This chain uses TRBV29-1 with TRBJ2-7, with D perhaps matching TRBD1 (6 bases). V was pared by 7 bases and J by 7 bases, with 11 bases between. Germline lookup yields CDR1 SQVTM and CDR2 ANQGSEA. There are 10 residues in the CDR3. CDR3 residues: CSAADREQYF. CDR3 nucleotide sequence: TGCAGCGCCGCCGACAGGGAGCAGTACTTC.

The V gene is TRBV6-1, the J gene TRBJ2-2, with D unclear. V shed 2 bases and J shed 4 bases, with 5 bases lying between them. The V gene's germline CDR1 is MNHNS and CDR2 SASEGT. The CDR3 has 13 amino acids. In DNA, the CDR3 is TGTGCCAGCAGTGAACAGGTCACCGGGGAGCTGTTTTTT. This sequence encodes CASSEQVTGELFF.

This clone was detected only a few times. The J gene is TRBJ2-7, the V gene TRBV2; no clear D. Germline assignment: CDR1 SNHLY and CDR2 FYNNEI. CDR3 length: 14 residues. V lost 3 bases and J lost 2, with 11 bases in between. The CDR3 is CASSEQRSTYEQYF. The CDR3 DNA follows: TGTGCCAGCAGTGAGCAGCGTTCGACCTACGAGCAGTACTTC. Full variable domain (remainder filled in from reference TRBV2 and TRBJ2-7): EPEVTQTPSHQVTQMGQEVILRCVPISNHLYFYWYRQILGQKVEFLVSFYNNEISEKSEIFDDQFSVERPDGSNFTLKIRSTKLEDSAMYFCASSEQRSTYEQYFGPGTRLTVT.

This chain uses TRBV7-2 with TRBJ1-5; a possible D gene is TRBD1 (5 bases). The germline V and J ends were trimmed by 1 base and 2 bases, with 9 bases remaining between them. CDR3 size: 15 residues. From germline, CDR1 is SGHTA and CDR2 FQGNSA. This chain's CDR3 is CASSLVSGGNQPQHF. The CDR3, as DNA: TGTGCCAGCAGCTTAGTTTCGGGGGGCAATCAGCCCCAGCATTTT.

The chain couples TRBV7-9 to TRBJ2-1; D unclear. CDR1 is SEHNR and CDR2 is FQNEAQ in the germline V gene (reference sequence). The CDR3 covers 16 residues. V lost 3 bases to trimming and J lost 0 bases, with 12 bases between them. The CDR3 loop is CASSFRQTSSYNEQFF. As DNA, the CDR3 is TGTGCCAGCAGCTTCCGTCAGACGAGCTCCTACAATGAGCAGTTCTTC.

This chain joins TRBV13 and TRBJ2-6; 10 nucleotides align to TRBD1. The germline CDR1 and CDR2 sequences are PRHDT and FYEKMQ (reference sequence). V lost 5 bases and J lost 1; bases outside the gene matches: 5. This CDR3 is 17 amino acids long. This CDR3 is CASSPGTGVSGANVLTF. As DNA, the CDR3 is TGTGCCAGCAGCCCCGGGACAGGGGTGTCTGGGGCCAACGTCCTGACTTTC.